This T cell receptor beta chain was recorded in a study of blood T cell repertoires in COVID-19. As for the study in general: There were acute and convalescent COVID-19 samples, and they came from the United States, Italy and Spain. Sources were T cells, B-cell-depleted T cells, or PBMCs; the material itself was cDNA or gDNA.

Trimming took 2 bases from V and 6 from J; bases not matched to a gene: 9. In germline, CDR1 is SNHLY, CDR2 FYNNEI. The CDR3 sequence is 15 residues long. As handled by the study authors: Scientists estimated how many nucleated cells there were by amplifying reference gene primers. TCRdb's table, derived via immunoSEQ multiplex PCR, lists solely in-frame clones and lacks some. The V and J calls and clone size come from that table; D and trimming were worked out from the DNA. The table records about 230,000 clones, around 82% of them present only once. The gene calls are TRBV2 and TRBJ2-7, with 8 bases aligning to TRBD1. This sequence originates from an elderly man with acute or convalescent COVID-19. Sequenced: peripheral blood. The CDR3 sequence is CASSETQGGWREQYF. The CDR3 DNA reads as TGTGCCAGCAGTGAAACACAGGGGGGTTGGCGCGAGCAGTACTTC. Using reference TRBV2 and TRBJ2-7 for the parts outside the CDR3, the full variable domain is EPEVTQTPSHQVTQMGQEVILRCVPISNHLYFYWYRQILGQKVEFLVSFYNNEISEKSEIFDDQFSVERPDGSNFTLKIRSTKLEDSAMYFCASSETQGGWREQYFGPGTRLTVT.